The entry below describes one TCR beta chain. The TCRbeta library was prepared with unique molecular identifiers. Each CDR3 protein gets one entry after TCRdb re-called the PCR reads with MiXCR. The sample has some 490,000 distinct CDR3 sequences; roughly an eighth are singletons. The source of the sample is a study of T-cell reconstitution after alpha-beta-depleted transplantation in children. Germline V gene lookup returns CDR1 SGDLS and CDR2 YYNGEE. Trimming shortened V by 4 bases and J by 1 base, and 14 bases separated the two germline ends. This CDR3 region has 15 residues. The chain recombines TRBV9 with TRBJ2-5, with D perhaps TRBD2 (6 bases). This sequence was found in a human donor who donated a stem cell graft to a child with combined immunodeficiency. Sequenced material: PBMCs from the stem cell graft donor, taken from the stem cell graft. The CDR3 is CASSSSGEVQETQYF. Here the CDR3 DNA reads TGTGCCAGCAGCTCATCGGGGGAGGTCCAAGAGACCCAGTACTTC.